This T cell receptor (beta chain) was profiled in a study of cytomegalovirus exposure and HLA in healthy donors. Study outcomes and limitations: Productive status was seen about 90% or about 30% of the time for most TCR beta V segments in an earlier analysis. Within a later analysis, the majority of CMV-associated TCR beta chains appeared HLA-restricted.

Points on this clone: Its antigen is not identified.

Use of 60 Vbeta and 13 Jbeta primers characterized the PCR. Original processing methods: An analysis that came later counted some 81 million unique TCR beta chains, approximately 11 million shared. The assay was immunoSEQ multiplex PCR, and TCRdb's table has in-frame clones only and misses some. D and trimming come from the DNA, and the V and J calls and clone size come from that table. This table has about 140,000 clones, approximately 80% appearing once. Sequencing was carried out using PBMCs. The TCR originated in a woman aged 40 to 50 in good health and CMV-seronegative.

For the CDR3, the DNA is TGTGCCAGCATGGGCGATGGTGAAAAACTGTTTTTT. This encodes CASMGDGEKLFF. The genes are TRBV6-5 and TRBJ1-4; no reliable D call. Germline values: CDR1 MNHEY, CDR2 SVGAGI. This CDR3 has 12 amino acids. V was shortened by 7 bases and J by 7 bases, with 10 bases between the two germline ends.